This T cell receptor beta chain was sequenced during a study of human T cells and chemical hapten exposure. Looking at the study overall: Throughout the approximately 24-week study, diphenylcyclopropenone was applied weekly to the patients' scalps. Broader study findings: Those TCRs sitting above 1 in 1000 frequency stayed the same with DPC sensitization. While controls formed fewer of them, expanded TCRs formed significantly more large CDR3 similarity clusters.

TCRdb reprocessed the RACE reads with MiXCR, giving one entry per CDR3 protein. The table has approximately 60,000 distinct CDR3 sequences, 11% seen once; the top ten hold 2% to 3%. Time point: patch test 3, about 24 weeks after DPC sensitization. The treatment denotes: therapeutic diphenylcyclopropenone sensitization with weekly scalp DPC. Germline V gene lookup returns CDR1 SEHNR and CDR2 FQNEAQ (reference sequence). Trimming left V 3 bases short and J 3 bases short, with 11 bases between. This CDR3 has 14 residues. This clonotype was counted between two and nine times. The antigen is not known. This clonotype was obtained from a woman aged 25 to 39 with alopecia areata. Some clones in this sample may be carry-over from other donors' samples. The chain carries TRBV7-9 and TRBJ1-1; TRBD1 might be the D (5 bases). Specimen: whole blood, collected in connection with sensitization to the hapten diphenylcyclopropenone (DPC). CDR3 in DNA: TGTGCCAGCAGCTTCCAGGGTTCGTACACTGAAGCTTTCTTT. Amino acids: CASSFQGSYTEAFF.